This entry concerns a single TCR beta chain. The data were obtained in a study of blood T cell repertoires in COVID-19. Trimming removed 5 bases from V and 4 bases from J; junction bases left unmatched: 8. The CDR3 is made up of 15 amino acids. CDR1 SGHTA and CDR2 FQGNSA come from the germline V gene. The data were produced by immunoSEQ multiplex PCR, yet TCRdb's version contains in-frame clones alone and is incomplete. The sample yields under 450,000 clones, approximately 86% seen once. The receptor's source is an older woman with COVID-19, enrolled during active disease. The chain joins TRBV7-2 to TRBJ2-7; the match to TRBD1 covers 10 bases. Sequencing used peripheral blood. This chain's CDR3 is CASSAQTGGEYEQYF. The CDR3 region has the DNA TGTGCCAGCAGCGCCCAGACAGGGGGCGAGTACGAGCAGTACTTC.